This is a list of T cell receptor beta chains from one sample in a study of vaccination and CD4 T cells after COVID-19. TCRdb reprocessed the PCR reads with MiXCR, giving one entry per CDR3 protein. The profile shows about 6,800 distinct CDR3 sequences, roughly 31% of them singletons. These receptors are not linked to any known antigen. Source material: CD4+ T cells from blood, cultured in vitro. The receptors originated from a human donor in good health. The CDR3 runs from the conserved cysteine through the conserved F or W. Fields, in order: J gene, V gene, CDR3 protein.

TRBJ2-3 TRBV28 CASSFGLADTQYF
TRBJ1-2 TRBV20-1 CSAREEGAAGGYTF
TRBJ2-5 TRBV7-8 CASSQTGTSGSQETQYF
TRBJ1-5 TRBV12-3/TRBV12-4 CASSLRQSNQPQHF
TRBJ2-7 TRBV20-1 CSAWTGTSGRAYEQYF
TRBJ1-6 TRBV9 CASSAQLTYNSPLHF
TRBJ2-7 TRBV20-1 CSARGPQVLEQYF
TRBJ2-5 TRBV6-2/TRBV6-3 CASSYGETQYF
TRBJ2-5 TRBV6-1 CASSGTGRETQYF
TRBJ1-5 TRBV6-5 CASSYSKTRGSNQPQHF
TRBJ1-5 TRBV10-3 CAVGTDSNQPQHF
TRBJ1-1 TRBV28 CASSRQGISPEAFF
TRBJ1-1 TRBV24-1 CATSDSIGQGARGAFF
TRBJ2-5 TRBV7-8 CASSLGGRETQYF
TRBJ1-6 TRBV6-1 CASTAHRNSPLHF
TRBJ2-5 TRBV20-1 CSATSGGVAGWETQYF
TRBJ1-5 TRBV28 CASRAGQGISQPQHF
TRBJ2-1 TRBV20-1 CSASDGLAGPYNEQFF
TRBJ2-5 TRBV20-1 CSARDNPSGRIGGETQYF
TRBJ2-7 TRBV11-2 CASSSAAHYEQYF
TRBJ1-6 TRBV6-1 CATQRGLSSYNSPLHF
TRBJ1-1 TRBV20-1 CSASRSALNTEAFF
TRBJ1-1 TRBV27 CASNRDGSDTEAFF
TRBJ1-1 TRBV6-1 CASDRGGPAFF
TRBJ2-5 TRBV6-5 CASSYGRRGETQYF
TRBJ1-5 TRBV28 CASSPSRTGGNQPQHF
TRBJ2-7 TRBV11-1 CASSLPLAGTYEQYF
TRBJ1-1 TRBV27 CATGAGTANTEAFF
TRBJ1-1 TRBV27 CASRSSGDREAFF
TRBJ1-5 TRBV7-2 CASSLDSAGSNQPQHF
TRBJ1-2 TRBV27 CASSLRGGHGYTF
TRBJ1-2 TRBV5-1 CASSQGQGTANYGYTF
TRBJ2-5 TRBV7-2 CASSPRGGSGETQYF
TRBJ2-5 TRBV10-3 CAISEQNSQETQYF
TRBJ1-6 TRBV7-8 CASSLAEHRDSPLHF
TRBJ2-2 TRBV20-1 CSARRGSTGELFF
TRBJ1-5 TRBV6-1 CASSPFGEAGAQHF
TRBJ2-7 TRBV20-1 CSARPSGALEQYF
TRBJ2-5 TRBV7-7 CASSPPLSAQYF
TRBJ1-2 TRBV6-2/TRBV6-3 CASSPRRTGGYTF
TRBJ1-2 TRBV20-1 CSAKPGGSYGYTF
TRBJ2-7 TRBV7-9 CASSSRGARYEQYF
TRBJ2-1 TRBV21-1 CASSNSGYNEQFF
TRBJ2-3 TRBV20-1 CSVRAADTQYF
TRBJ1-2 TRBV28 CASRSPGGLGYGYTF
TRBJ2-3 TRBV20-1 CSARDPAGATDTQYF
TRBJ2-3 TRBV27 CASARGGTTDTQYF
TRBJ2-7 TRBV7-2 CASSDRYEQYF